These T cell receptor beta chains were read from a single sample in a study of cytomegalovirus exposure and HLA in healthy donors. Sequenced by immunoSEQ multiplex PCR; TCRdb stores in-frame clones only, minus some. The table for this sample gives 40,000 to 50,000 clones. Material for sequencing was PBMCs. The receptors were gathered from a woman between 40 and 55 years old in good health and CMV-seronegative. Each CDR3 is given with its conserved first and last residue. A D gene is named only where the DNA matches it firmly. Size values are once, few and many counts, or a class for expanded clones, and some rows have none.

V	D	size	J	DNA	CDR3
TRBV28	NA	NA	TRBJ2-4	TGTGCCAGCGAAGTGTCTCACTCAAAAAACATTCAGTACTTC	CASEVSHSKNIQYF
TRBV28	NA	NA	TRBJ1-5	TGTGCCAGCAGTCCGGAGTACAATCAGCCCCAGCATTTT	CASSPEYNQPQHF
TRBV5-1	NA	NA	TRBJ2-1	TGCGCCAGCAGCTCGGTAAACAGGATCCATAGGAATGAGCAGTTCTTC	CASSSVNRIHRNEQFF
TRBV7-3	NA	NA	TRBJ2-1	TGTGCCAGCAGCCTAGACGGGGTGGCGGGAATCGAGGATGAGCAGTTCTTC	CASSLDGVAGIEDEQFF
TRBV13	TRBD1	NA	TRBJ1-2	TGTGCCAGCAGCTTAAGGGGCCGGGACAGGGAAAGGGGCGGCTACACCTTC	CASSLRGRDRERGGYTF
TRBV7-2	NA	NA	TRBJ1-2	TGTGCCAGCAGCGCTCACTGGGGCGAGGGCTACACCTTC	CASSAHWGEGYTF
TRBV4-1	TRBD2	NA	TRBJ2-1	TGCGCCAGCAGCCAAGGGGCCGGGACTAGCGTCAACAATGAGCAGTTCTTC	CASSQGAGTSVNNEQFF
TRBV4-3	NA	NA	TRBJ2-3	TGCGCCAGCACCGGATCCTCAGGGGATACGCAGTATTTT	CASTGSSGDTQYF
TRBV27	TRBD2	NA	TRBJ2-7	TGTGCCAGCAGTCCCCCGGGACTAGCGGGAGGGCCCGACTACGAGCAGTACTTC	CASSPPGLAGGPDYEQYF
TRBV14	TRBD2	NA	TRBJ2-7	TGTGCCAGCAGCCAAGGACTAGCGGGCGCCTACGAGCAGTACTTC	CASSQGLAGAYEQYF
TRBV2	TRBD1	NA	TRBJ1-2	TGTGCCAGCAGGGAACAGGGGGATGGCTACACCTTC	CASREQGDGYTF
TRBV9	TRBD1	NA	TRBJ1-2	TGTGCCAGCAGCGCGGGACAGTCACTATTAGACGGCTACACCTTC	CASSAGQSLLDGYTF
TRBV4-2	TRBD2	NA	TRBJ2-5	TGTGCCAGCAGCGTAACATGGGGGACTAGCGGCCAAGAGACCCAGTACTTC	CASSVTWGTSGQETQYF
TRBV5-4	NA	NA	TRBJ2-7	TGTGCCAGCAGCTTTCCGGACTATTCCTACGAGCAGTACTTC	CASSFPDYSYEQYF
TRBV5-6	TRBD2	NA	TRBJ2-1	TGTGCCAGCAGCCTAGGGGAGCGGGGCCCAGACAATGAGCAGTTCTTC	CASSLGERGPDNEQFF
TRBV29-1	TRBD1	NA	TRBJ1-2	TGCAGCGTCCGAGGGACAGGCCCCTATGGCTACACCTTC	CSVRGTGPYGYTF
TRBV2	NA	NA	TRBJ1-5	TGTGCCAGCAGTGAAGCCTCAGGCACTCAGCCCCAGCATTTT	CASSEASGTQPQHF
TRBV4-3	TRBD1	NA	TRBJ1-1	TGCGCCAGCAGCCCTGGATCCGGGACAGGGACTTTCTCTGAAGCTTTCTTT	CASSPGSGTGTFSEAFF
TRBV6-1	TRBD1	NA	TRBJ1-4	TGTGCCAGCAGTCAGGGGGACAGCACTAATGAAAAACTGTTTTTT	CASSQGDSTNEKLFF
TRBV28	NA	NA	TRBJ2-3	TGTGCCAGCAGTCGGACAGTTGTCGGCACAGATACGCAGTATTTT	CASSRTVVGTDTQYF
TRBV7-2	NA	NA	TRBJ2-7	TGTGCCAGCAGCTTTACTAGCTACGAGCAGTACTTC	CASSFTSYEQYF
TRBV9	NA	NA	TRBJ2-5	TGTGCCAGCAGCGCACCCGGCGGGTTCCAAGAGACCCAGTACTTC	CASSAPGGFQETQYF
TRBV10-3	NA	NA	TRBJ2-1	TGTGCCATCAGCCCTTCCTACAATGAGCAGTTCTTC	CAISPSYNEQFF
TRBV7-6	NA	NA	TRBJ2-5	TGTGCCAGCAGCTTAGTCATGGGGCGCTGGGAGACCCAGTACTTC	CASSLVMGRWETQYF
TRBV4-2	TRBD2	NA	TRBJ2-3	TGTGCCAGCAGCCAAGAGGGGACCGGGAGGGCCGGGACAGATACGCAGTATTTT	CASSQEGTGRAGTDTQYF
TRBV19	TRBD1	NA	TRBJ2-1	TGTGCCAGTAGTCCCGGGACAGGGAAAAGCAATGAGCAGTTCTTC	CASSPGTGKSNEQFF
TRBV5-1	TRBD2	NA	TRBJ2-1	TGCGCCAGCAGCTGGGGGACTAGCGGGGCCCTGGGGGAGCAGTTCTTC	CASSWGTSGALGEQFF
TRBV30	NA	NA	TRBJ2-7	TGTGCCTGGAGTCAGAATTTTATTTACGAGCAGTACTTC	CAWSQNFIYEQYF
TRBV28	NA	NA	TRBJ1-1	TGTGCCAGCAGTTTATGGCAGATGAACACTGAAGCTTTCTTT	CASSLWQMNTEAFF
TRBV10-3	TRBD1	NA	TRBJ2-6	TGTGCCATCAAGCTAGGACAGGGGACTGCTGGGGCCAACGTCCTGACTTTC	CAIKLGQGTAGANVLTF
TRBV13	TRBD2	NA	TRBJ2-1	TGTGCCAGCAGCCATCAACCTCGGACTAGCGGAAACAATGAGCAGTTCTTC	CASSHQPRTSGNNEQFF
TRBV10-1	NA	NA	TRBJ1-2	TGCGCCAGCAGATATGATGGGCTACGACCCCGCTATGGCTACACCTTC	CASRYDGLRPRYGYTF
TRBV2	TRBD1	NA	TRBJ2-7	TGTGCCAGCACCTCACTACAGGGGGCGGACGAGCAGTACTTC	CASTSLQGADEQYF
TRBV6-5	TRBD2	NA	TRBJ2-7	TGTGCCAGCAGTTACTCCGGGGGGAAGGCCTACGAGCAGTACTTC	CASSYSGGKAYEQYF
TRBV27	TRBD1	NA	TRBJ2-7	TGTGCCAGCAGTCAAGGAAGCCCCGGGACAGGGGCTGACGAGCAGTACTTC	CASSQGSPGTGADEQYF
TRBV28	NA	NA	TRBJ2-6	TGTGCCAGCAGCCCCCCCATACGGTCTGGGGCCAACGTCCTGACTTTC	CASSPPIRSGANVLTF
TRBV5-4	TRBD2	NA	TRBJ2-3	TGTGCCAGCAGCTGGGTGGCTAGCGGGAGGGCCAGTACAGATACGCAGTATTTT	CASSWVASGRASTDTQYF
TRBV2	TRBD2	NA	TRBJ2-1	TGTGCCAGCATGACCCTAGCGGGATACAATGAGCAGTTCTTC	CASMTLAGYNEQFF
TRBV5-1	NA	NA	TRBJ1-2	TGCGCCAGCAGCTTGGACGCAGGGCGTACCTATGGCTACACCTTC	CASSLDAGRTYGYTF
TRBV4-2	TRBD2	NA	TRBJ2-1	TGTGCCAGCAGCCACCTCCCCCGGACTAGCGGGAGGGCCGTCACCTACAATGAGCAGTTCTTC	CASSHLPRTSGRAVTYNEQFF
TRBV19	TRBD2	NA	TRBJ2-3	TGTGCCGGACAATTTTCGGGACTAGCGGGAGTAGAAGATACGCAGTATTTT	CAGQFSGLAGVEDTQYF
TRBV6-5	NA	NA	TRBJ1-1	TGTGCCAGCAGCTTTGACTGGTTCAAAGGTGAAGCTTTCTTT	CASSFDWFKGEAFF
TRBV28	NA	NA	TRBJ2-7	TGTGCCAGCAGTTTGGGCAGGGCCTTCGCCTACGAGCAGTACTTC	CASSLGRAFAYEQYF
TRBV7-2	NA	NA	TRBJ1-2	TGTGCCAGCAGCTTATCGGGCAGGGGAGATGGCTACACCTTC	CASSLSGRGDGYTF
TRBV9	TRBD2	NA	TRBJ2-5	TGTGCCAGCAGCGGATTAGCGGGAGGGACGCAAGAGACCCAGTACTTC	CASSGLAGGTQETQYF
TRBV4-1	NA	NA	TRBJ1-5	TGCGCCAGCAGCCAAGAAGGCCAGGGGATTGGCCATCAGCCCCAGCATTTT	CASSQEGQGIGHQPQHF
TRBV5-4	TRBD1	NA	TRBJ2-5	TGTGCCAGCAGCGACCGGGACAGGGTCCCAGAGACCCAGTACTTC	CASSDRDRVPETQYF
TRBV28	TRBD1	NA	TRBJ1-1	TGTGCCAGCACTTACTCGGACAGGGGGCGAGCTTTCTTT	CASTYSDRGRAFF
TRBV5-1	NA	NA	TRBJ1-1	TGCGCCAGCGGGAACGGAGGTGGCGGGGACACTGAAGCTTTCTTT	CASGNGGGGDTEAFF
TRBV15	NA	NA	TRBJ1-1	TGTGCCACCAGCAACCGGGAAGCTGAAGCTTTCTTT	CATSNREAEAFF
TRBV2	NA	NA	TRBJ2-1	TGTGCCAGCAGTGATGCGGCAGATGAGCAGTTCTTC	CASSDAADEQFF
TRBV27	TRBD2	NA	TRBJ2-1	TGTGCCAGCAGTATACGGACTAGCGGGAGTCAACAGTTCTTC	CASSIRTSGSQQFF
TRBV19	NA	NA	TRBJ2-1	TGTGCCAGTAGTACTCGGACAAACAATGAGCAGTTCTTC	CASSTRTNNEQFF
TRBV2	TRBD1	NA	TRBJ1-2	TGTGCCAGCATGAAGGGGACAGGGAGCTATGGCTACACCTTC	CASMKGTGSYGYTF
TRBV7-8	TRBD2	NA	TRBJ2-2	TGTGCCAGCAGCTCTAGCGGGCTACAGGCCGGGGAGCTGTTTTTT	CASSSSGLQAGELFF
TRBV6-4	NA	NA	TRBJ1-1	TGTGCCAGCAGTGGCTCCACCCGGGACACTGAAGCTTTCTTT	CASSGSTRDTEAFF
TRBV7-2	TRBD1	NA	TRBJ2-2	TGTGCCAGCAGGACAGGGGGCGGTTCCGGGGAGCTGTTTTTT	CASRTGGGSGELFF
TRBV27	NA	NA	TRBJ1-5	TGTGCCAGCAGCTTAAACCCGCCAGGGAATCAGCCCCAGCATTTT	CASSLNPPGNQPQHF
TRBV11-2	NA	NA	TRBJ1-2	TGTGCCAGCAGCTTAGGTTCCGGTAACTATGGCTACACCTTC	CASSLGSGNYGYTF
TRBV27	NA	medium-sized	TRBJ1-1	TGTGCCAGCAGTTTACTAGCGAACACTGAAGCTTTCTTT	CASSLLANTEAFF